Each of the 25 T cell receptor beta chains below was sequenced from the same sample in a study of blood T cell repertoires in COVID-19 (dated by TCRdb to the early 2020s). The library was obtained by the immunoSEQ multiplex PCR assay. Not all clones reach the TCRdb copy of this immuneACCESS table, which keeps in-frame sequences only. Checked studies attribute under half of the gap to unresolved V genes and leave the rest unexplained. The table for this sample lists about 150,000 clones; about nine tenths of them were counted only once. The ten top clones hold about 4% of the sample. Sequenced input: peripheral blood. Receptors were obtained from a woman aged 60-75 years with active or convalescent COVID-19.

J is TRBJ2-7 and V is TRBV5-1; D not resolved. The germline V gene has CDR1 SGHRS and CDR2 YFSETQ. V was cut by 0 bases and J by 6 bases, with 4 bases left in between. This CDR3 is built from 11 residues. CDR3: CASSLDREQYF. CDR3 DNA: TGCGCCAGCAGCTTGGATCGCGAGCAGTACTTC.

This chain uses TRBV11-2 with TRBJ2-5; 10 positions agree with TRBD1. Germline assignment: CDR1 SGHAT and CDR2 FQNNGV. V trimming: 2 bases; J trimming: 4 bases; junction bases outside the gene matches: 1. This CDR3 comprises 14 residues. CDR3 amino acids: CASSLRTGGETQYF. In nucleotides, the CDR3 is TGTGCCAGCAGCTTACGGACAGGGGGAGAGACCCAGTACTTC.

The chain joins TRBV30 to TRBJ1-1, with D tentatively TRBD1 (6 bases). This CDR3 spans 13 amino acids. V was cut by 2 bases and J by 5 bases, with 12 bases left in between. The germline V gene encodes CDR1 GTSNPN and CDR2 SVGIG (reference sequence). The chain's CDR3 is CAWSTRGGTEAFF. The CDR3 DNA follows: TGTGCCTGGAGTACCAGGGGAGGGACTGAAGCTTTCTTT.

The chain couples TRBV4-3 to TRBJ1-2; 7 nucleotides match TRBD1. V was pared by 1 base and J by 5 bases, with 7 bases of the junction left unmatched. The V gene's germline CDR1 is LGHNA and CDR2 YSLEER. CDR3 length: 15 residues. CDR3 coding DNA: TGCGCCAGCAGCCAAGCCTGGACAGGATTTTATGGCTACACCTTC. The encoded protein is CASSQAWTGFYGYTF.

J is TRBJ1-2 and V is TRBV30; TRBD1 is a possible D gene (5 bases). The CDR3 contains 17 residues. Germline V lookup: CDR1 GTSNPN, CDR2 SVGIG (reference sequence). Trimming stripped 3 bases from V and 8 bases from J, with 28 bases between. CDR3 in amino acids: CAWRGPGAGSRGNGYTF. The CDR3 DNA is TGTGCCTGGAGAGGCCCGGGAGCGGGGAGCCGGGGGAACGGCTACACCTTC.

The chain couples TRBV19 to TRBJ1-1, with D unresolved. The germline V gene has CDR1 LNHDA and CDR2 SQIVND (reference sequence). The CDR3 has 12 residues. V dropped 5 bases and J dropped 1 base, with 5 bases sitting between them. CDR3 bases: TGTGCCAGTAGTGTCCAGAACACTGAAGCTTTCTTT. This encodes CASSVQNTEAFF.

The J gene is TRBJ1-6, the V gene TRBV7-9, with 8 bases lining up with TRBD1. The CDR3 has 15 residues. V shed 3 bases and J 7 bases; nucleotides not matched to a gene: 5. From germline, CDR1 is SEHNR and CDR2 FQNEAQ (reference sequence). The CDR3 nucleotides are TGTGCCAGCAGCTTTCATGGACAGGGAAATTCACCCCTCCACTTT. It codes for CASSFHGQGNSPLHF.

This chain connects TRBV19 to TRBJ2-3; D possibly corresponds to TRBD1 (7 bases). Germline assignment: CDR1 LNHDA and CDR2 SQIVND (reference sequence). The CDR3 runs to 17 residues. V was cut by 3 bases and J by 5 bases, with 21 bases left in between. The CDR3 DNA sequence: TGTGCCAGTAGTATCCGGCAGGGGGGAGAGTTCGGAGATACGCAGTATTTT. Amino acids: CASSIRQGGEFGDTQYF.

The chain joins TRBV5-1 to TRBJ2-3; D might be TRBD2 (7 bases). Germline V lookup: CDR1 SGHRS, CDR2 YFSETQ. The CDR3 spans 15 residues. Trimming left V 4 bases short and J 4 bases short, with 16 bases between. Written as DNA, the CDR3 is TGCGCCAGCAGCACGGGGGGCGCGGAGGCAGATACGCAGTATTTT. Translated: CASSTGGAEADTQYF. Using reference TRBV5-1 and TRBJ2-3 for the parts outside the CDR3, the full variable domain is KAGVTQTPRYLIKTRGQQVTLSCSPISGHRSVSWYQQTPGQGLQFLFEYFSETQRNKGNFPGRFSGRQFSNSRSEMNVSTLELGDSALYLCASSTGGAEADTQYFGPGTRLTVL.

The J gene is TRBJ2-3, the V gene TRBV5-1; 7 nucleotides match TRBD1. The CDR3 has 14 residues. V was pared by 4 bases and J by 2 bases, with 4 bases of the junction left unmatched. Germline CDR1 SGHRS, CDR2 YFSETQ. The CDR3 bases are TGCGCCAGCAGCCCCGGGACAGCCACAGATACGCAGTATTTT. Amino acid sequence: CASSPGTATDTQYF. Full variable domain (rest looked up from reference TRBV5-1 and TRBJ2-3): KAGVTQTPRYLIKTRGQQVTLSCSPISGHRSVSWYQQTPGQGLQFLFEYFSETQRNKGNFPGRFSGRQFSNSRSEMNVSTLELGDSALYLCASSPGTATDTQYFGPGTRLTVL.

The rearrangement joins TRBV4-3 to TRBJ1-4, with a weak D call TRBD1 (5 bases). The CDR3 is made up of 14 amino acids. Trimming shortened V by 0 bases and J by 8 bases, and 10 bases separated the two germline ends. Germline-derived CDR1 and CDR2 are LGHNA and YSLEER. The DNA for the CDR3 is TGCGCCAGCAGCCAAGACAGGGTTAGAGAAAAACTGTTTTTT. This codes for CASSQDRVREKLFF.

The chain is built from TRBV6-2 or TRBV6-3 and TRBJ1-1; D ambiguous. Trimming stripped 5 bases from V and 9 bases from J, with 13 bases between. CDR1 and CDR2 from the germline V gene are MNHEY and SVGEGT. The CDR3 consists of 12 residues. For the CDR3, the DNA is TGTGCCAGCAGTCTCCAACAGCGGCAAGCTTTCTTT. Amino acid sequence: CASSLQQRQAFF.

V gene TRBV7-8 combines with J gene TRBJ2-5, with a weak D call TRBD2 (6 bases). The V gene's germline CDR1 is SGHVS and CDR2 FQNEAQ. The germline V and J ends were trimmed by 0 bases and 5 bases, with 13 bases remaining between them. The CDR3 contains 15 residues. The CDR3 is CASSLALLASETQYF. Here the CDR3 DNA reads TGTGCCAGCAGCTTAGCCCTACTAGCTTCGGAGACCCAGTACTTC. Variable domain in full (rest from reference TRBV7-8 and TRBJ2-5): GAGVSQSPRYKVAKRGQDVALRCDPISGHVSLFWYQQALGQGPEFLTYFQNEAQLDKSGLPSDRFFAERPEGSVSTLKIQRTQQEDSAVYLCASSLALLASETQYFGPGTRLLVL.

V is TRBV6-1 and J is TRBJ1-1; D is undetermined. The germline gives CDR1 MNHNS, CDR2 SASEGT. Deletions cut 1 base from V and 1 base from J, with 10 bases between. CDR3 length: 15 residues. The CDR3 sequence is CASSEGFTWNTEAFF. The CDR3, as DNA: TGTGCCAGCAGTGAAGGTTTTACTTGGAACACTGAAGCTTTCTTT.

This clone was detected only once. V gene TRBV7-9 combines with J gene TRBJ1-4; possibly TRBD1 for D (5 bases). The V gene lost 5 bases and the J gene lost 7 bases, with 14 bases spanning the gap. Germline values: CDR1 SEHNR, CDR2 FQNEAQ (reference sequence). This CDR3 has 14 amino acids. The CDR3 region has the DNA TGTGCCAGCAGCCCCCCTGGGGGGGGTGAAAAACTGTTTTTT. Amino acid sequence: CASSPPGGGEKLFF.

The chain combines TRBV5-4 with TRBJ2-6, with unresolved D. CDR1 is SGHNT and CDR2 is YYREEE in the germline V gene (reference sequence). The CDR3 is 16 residues long. The germline V and J ends were trimmed by 0 bases and 0 bases, with 7 bases remaining between them. The CDR3 loop reads CASSLDYRSGANVLTF. The CDR3 bases are TGTGCCAGCAGCTTGGATTATCGCTCTGGGGCCAACGTCCTGACTTTC.

Only a few counts were recorded for this clone. This sequence joins TRBV21-1 and TRBJ2-2; the D call TRBD1 from the table was never checked on the DNA. TRBV21-1 is a documented pseudogene. The CDR3 runs 16 residues. The CDR3 spells CASSPGDRGRDRGAVF. The CDR3 DNA reads as TGTGCCAGCAGCCCCGGAGACAGGGGAAGGGACCGGGGAGCTGTTTTT.

The chain employs TRBV11-2 and TRBJ1-1; D is undetermined. The V end was cut by 2 bases, the J end by 0 bases, with 4 bases between. The germline V gene encodes CDR1 SGHAT and CDR2 FQNNGV. The CDR3 extends over 13 amino acids. The CDR3, as DNA: TGTGCCAGCAGCTTATCTGTGAACACTGAAGCTTTCTTT. Protein product: CASSLSVNTEAFF.

The rearrangement uses TRBV9 and TRBJ1-2; D ambiguous. The CDR3 length is 15 residues. V lost 0 bases, J lost 2 bases, and 11 bases lay in between. CDR1 and CDR2 from the germline V gene are SGDLS and YYNGEE. CDR3 sequence: CASSVDLFGNYGYTF. The CDR3 DNA reads TGTGCCAGCAGCGTAGACCTTTTCGGGAACTATGGCTACACCTTC. Using reference TRBV9 and TRBJ1-2 for the parts outside the CDR3, the full variable domain is DSGVTQTPKHLITATGQRVTLRCSPRSGDLSVYWYQQSLDQGLQFLIQYYNGEERAKGNILERFSAQQFPDLHSELNLSSLELGDSALYFCASSVDLFGNYGYTFGSGTRLTVV.

J is TRBJ1-6 and V is TRBV6-5; D unclear. Germline V gives CDR1 MNHEY, CDR2 SVGAGI. CDR3 length: 13 amino acids. Trimming removed 6 bases from V and 10 bases from J, with 13 bases in between. CDR3: CASRTYLRSPLHF. DNA of the CDR3: TGTGCCAGCAGGACGTACTTGCGGTCACCCCTCCACTTT.

This clone was counted once. The chain has TRBV5-4 and TRBJ1-4, with 7 nucleotides matching TRBD1. J gave up 12 bases and V 0 bases, and 2 bases lay outside the gene matches. Per the germline V gene, CDR1 is SGHNT and CDR2 is YYREEE (reference sequence). This CDR3 spans 12 amino acids. CDR3 protein: CASSLEQGELFF. CDR3 DNA sequence: TGTGCCAGCAGCTTGGAGCAGGGGGAACTGTTTTTT.

This clone has a handful of counts. The V and J genes are TRBV14 and TRBJ1-1; D gene unclear. Germline V lookup: CDR1 SGHDN, CDR2 FVKESK. The CDR3 spans 16 residues. Trimming stripped 1 base from V and 4 bases from J, with 16 bases between. CDR3 coding DNA: TGTGCCAGCAGCCAAGTTGGAGGAAGCTCGGTCACTGAAGCTTTCTTT. It yields the protein CASSQVGGSSVTEAFF.

The chain links TRBV4-3 to TRBJ2-3; TRBD2 matches at 9 bases. The CDR3 loop spans 16 amino acids. Germline CDR1 reads LGHNA; CDR2 reads YSLEER. After removal of 1 base from V and 1 base from J, the junction contained 3 bases not matched to a gene. CDR3 coding DNA: TGCGCCAGCAGCCAAGGGGCTAGCGGGGGCACAGATACGCAGTATTTT. Its translation is CASSQGASGGTDTQYF.

This clone was found once. This sequence joins TRBV6-2 or TRBV6-3 and TRBJ1-3; D ambiguous. V dropped 5 bases and J dropped 4 bases, with 18 bases sitting between them. CDR3 length: 16 residues. Germline V gene data show CDR1 as MNHEY and CDR2 as SVGEGT. CDR3 in amino acids: CASSLWAGKSGNTIYF. CDR3 DNA sequence: TGTGCCAGCAGTCTCTGGGCGGGAAAGAGCGGAAACACCATATATTTT.

J is TRBJ2-1 and V is TRBV7-2, with 7 bases that match TRBD2. The CDR3 runs 13 residues. Trimming cost V 1 base and J 7 bases; bases outside gene matches: 1. CDR1 SGHTA and CDR2 FQGNSA come from the germline V gene. CDR3 amino acids: CASSLVGGNEQFF. The CDR3 DNA is TGTGCCAGCAGCTTAGTGGGGGGGAATGAGCAGTTCTTC.